These T cell receptor beta chains were read from a single sample in a study of CD8+ T cells in alopecia areata. Repertoires were generated with immunoSEQ multiplex PCR, while TCRdb's copy carries only in-frame clones and drops some. The sample includes 120,000 or so clones, approximately 57% seen only once; the top ten take around 5.7%. Sequencing was performed on CD4+ T cells sorted from blood, taken at week 4, from a patient treated with tofacitinib. The source of these receptors is a human donor with alopecia areata. Each CDR3 is given with its conserved first and last residue. A D gene is named only where the DNA matches it firmly. Clone size is stated in some rows and not others, as once, few, many or a class when expanded.

17	-	TRBV2	TRBJ2-3	TRBD2	CASSVTEVAGGTDTQYF	TGTGCCAGCAGTGTCACGGAGGTAGCGGGGGGCACAGATACGCAGTATTTT
15	-	TRBV4-1	TRBJ1-5	TRBD1	CASSHSGTGNQPQHF	TGCGCCAGCAGCCATTCCGGGACAGGGAATCAGCCCCAGCATTTT
11	-	TRBV29-1	TRBJ2-7	-	CSVRRGWEQYF	TGCAGCGTTCGGAGGGGGTGGGAGCAGTACTTC
13	few	TRBV28	TRBJ2-7	-	CASRLTDTYEQYF	TGTGCCAGCAGGTTGACAGATACCTACGAGCAGTACTTC
13	-	TRBV30	TRBJ1-1	-	CAWSNTKGTEAFF	TGTGCCTGGAGTAACACAAAGGGCACTGAAGCTTTCTTT
13	-	TRBV29-1	TRBJ1-5	-	CSVVDSSNQPQHF	TGCAGCGTTGTAGATTCCAGCAATCAGCCCCAGCATTTT
14	-	TRBV6-5	TRBJ1-2	-	CASSYETKGPGYTF	TGTGCCAGCAGTTACGAGACAAAAGGCCCTGGCTACACCTTC
11	-	TRBV30	TRBJ2-5	-	CAWSASETQYF	TGTGCCTGGAGTGCAAGTGAGACCCAGTACTTC
14	-	TRBV29-1	TRBJ2-3	-	CSVRVDLSTDTQYF	TGCAGCGTTAGAGTCGATCTCAGCACAGATACGCAGTATTTT
13	-	TRBV7-9	TRBJ1-1	-	CASSLNSRPEAFF	TGTGCCAGCAGCTTAAACTCGAGGCCTGAAGCTTTCTTT
11	-	TRBV30	TRBJ1-5	-	CAWSKGQPQHF	TGTGCCTGGAGTAAGGGACAGCCCCAGCATTTT
17	-	TRBV5-1	TRBJ2-6	-	CASSWSPSGSGANVLTF	TGCGCCAGCAGCTGGTCCCCCTCGGGCTCTGGGGCCAACGTCCTGACTTTC
13	-	TRBV7-6	TRBJ1-2	-	CASSLATGHRYTF	TGTGCCAGCAGCTTAGCCACGGGACACCGCTACACCTTC
14	-	TRBV27	TRBJ2-5	-	CASSSQGKQETQYF	TGTGCCAGCAGTTCACAGGGAAAACAAGAGACCCAGTACTTC
14	-	TRBV2	TRBJ2-3	-	CASSLPLRDDTQYF	TGTGCCAGCAGCCTGCCCCTTCGGGACGATACGCAGTATTTT
15	-	TRBV5-1	TRBJ2-7	TRBD2	CASSLDTRLAGEQYF	TGCGCCAGCAGCTTGGATACGCGACTAGCAGGCGAGCAGTACTTC
14	-	TRBV21-1	TRBJ2-7	-	CASVVRAGSYEQYF	TGTGCCAGCGTAGTCCGGGCCGGCTCCTACGAGCAGTACTTC
14	-	TRBV7-2	TRBJ2-4	-	CASSEYRDRGNQYF	TGTGCCAGCAGCGAGTACCGGGACCGCGGCAATCAGTACTTC
14	-	TRBV5-6	TRBJ2-5	-	CASSFMTRRETQYF	TGTGCCAGCAGCTTCATGACCCGGAGAGAGACCCAGTACTTC
13	few	TRBV29-1	TRBJ2-5	TRBD1	CSVQRDREETQYF	TGCAGCGTTCAACGGGACAGGGAAGAGACCCAGTACTTC
15	-	TRBV29-1	TRBJ2-1	TRBD2	CSVEGLAGGWNEQFF	TGCAGCGTTGAAGGACTAGCGGGAGGTTGGAATGAGCAGTTCTTC
11	-	TRBV20-1	TRBJ2-5	-	CSVERMETQYF	TGCAGTGTAGAACGGATGGAGACCCAGTACTTC
14	few	TRBV7-2	TRBJ2-5	-	CASSFTGVSETQYF	TGTGCCAGCAGCTTCACAGGAGTATCAGAGACCCAGTACTTC
9	-	TRBV20-1	TRBJ1-2	-	CSARGDPSF	TGCAGTGCTAGGGGTGACCCCTCCTTC
13	few	TRBV30	TRBJ2-7	-	CAWSAGSSREQYF	TGTGCCTGGAGTGCGGGTTCAAGTCGCGAGCAGTACTTC
15	-	TRBV5-1	TRBJ2-1	TRBD2	CASTLLGLAGNEQFF	TGCGCCAGTACCTTACTGGGACTAGCGGGGAATGAGCAGTTCTTC
15	-	TRBV19	TRBJ1-6	TRBD1	CASSVGQGNNSPLHF	TGTGCCAGTAGTGTTGGACAGGGGAACAATTCACCCCTCCACTTT
13	-	TRBV4-1	TRBJ2-7	-	CASSQVRGHEQYF	TGCGCCAGCAGCCAAGTAAGGGGTCACGAGCAGTACTTC
15	-	TRBV4-3	TRBJ2-7	TRBD1	CASSQVTGRGYEQYF	TGCGCCAGCAGCCAAGTGACAGGGAGAGGCTACGAGCAGTACTTC
14	-	TRBV5-4	TRBJ2-5	-	CASSLTGGRETQYF	TGTGCCAGCAGCTTAACCGGGGGGCGAGAGACCCAGTACTTC
14	once	TRBV27	TRBJ2-7	TRBD1	CASSYRGVVDEQYF	TGTGCCAGCAGCTACAGGGGCGTTGTCGACGAGCAGTACTTC
13	few	TRBV7-8	TRBJ2-7	-	CASSLSGPYEQYF	TGTGCCAGCAGCTTATCAGGGCCCTACGAGCAGTACTTC
17	few	TRBV4-3	TRBJ2-1	TRBD2	CASSQPQGTSGNNEQFF	TGCGCCAGCAGCCAACCTCAAGGGACTAGCGGAAACAATGAGCAGTTCTTC
11	-	TRBV2	TRBJ2-5	-	CATRYQETQYF	TGTGCCACCAGGTACCAAGAGACCCAGTACTTC
14	-	TRBV6-1	TRBJ2-7	TRBD2	CASSPREVSYEQYF	TGTGCCAGCAGTCCTCGGGAGGTATCCTACGAGCAGTACTTC
15	-	TRBV7-2	TRBJ2-1	-	CASTSQAAGYNEQFF	TGTGCCAGCACCTCCCAGGCGGCGGGGTACAATGAGCAGTTCTTC
14	-	TRBV5-1	TRBJ2-2	-	CASSSGANTGELFF	TGCGCCAGCAGCTCCGGGGCCAACACCGGGGAGCTGTTTTTT
16	-	TRBV9	TRBJ1-2	-	CASSVATGQNIYGYTF	TGTGCCAGCAGCGTAGCTACGGGGCAGAATATCTATGGCTACACCTTC
13	-	TRBV6-5	TRBJ1-2	TRBD1	CASSYWTGSGYTF	TGTGCCAGCAGTTATTGGACAGGGAGTGGCTACACCTTC
15	few	TRBV27	TRBJ2-1	-	CASSLSWGGHNEQFF	TGTGCCAGCAGTTTATCGTGGGGGGGGCACAATGAGCAGTTCTTC
12	-	TRBV7-2	TRBJ2-1	-	CASSARKGEQFF	TGTGCCAGCAGCGCCAGAAAGGGGGAGCAGTTCTTC
14	-	TRBV7-9	TRBJ2-6	-	CATTWSSGANVLTF	TGTGCCACCACATGGTCCTCTGGGGCCAACGTCCTGACTTTC
15	-	TRBV7-6	TRBJ1-4	-	CASSLHLASNEKLFF	TGTGCCAGCAGCCTTCATCTGGCGTCTAATGAAAAACTGTTTTTT
16	once	TRBV5-1	TRBJ2-1	TRBD2	CASSLDSGRTYNEQFF	TGCGCCAGCAGCTTGGATAGCGGGAGGACCTACAATGAGCAGTTCTTC
14	few	TRBV6-5	TRBJ2-5	-	CASSYSNSLETQYF	TGTGCCAGCAGTTACTCGAATAGCTTGGAGACCCAGTACTTC
16	-	TRBV7-9	TRBJ2-1	TRBD2	CASSLSSGNSYNEQFF	TGTGCCAGCAGCTTAAGTAGCGGGAATTCCTACAATGAGCAGTTCTTC
12	-	TRBV30	TRBJ2-7	-	CAWSSTGYEQYF	TGTGCCTGGAGTTCGACTGGCTACGAGCAGTACTTC
14	-	TRBV9	TRBJ1-1	-	CASSVGGAGIEAFF	TGTGCCAGCAGCGTAGGCGGGGCAGGCATAGAAGCTTTCTTT
17	-	TRBV28	TRBJ1-2	TRBD1	CASSLTEGQINVYGYTF	TGTGCCAGCAGTTTAACGGAGGGACAGATCAATGTCTATGGCTACACCTTC
14	-	TRBV15	TRBJ2-7	-	CATSRDRVAGEQYF	TGTGCCACCAGCAGAGATCGAGTGGCGGGCGAGCAGTACTTC
13	-	TRBV29-1	TRBJ2-1	-	CSVEGWAGNEQFF	TGCAGCGTTGAAGGGTGGGCGGGGAATGAGCAGTTCTTC
13	once	TRBV27	TRBJ2-1	TRBD2	CASRLAGNYEQFF	TGTGCCAGCAGATTAGCGGGTAACTATGAGCAGTTCTTC
16	few	TRBV4-3	TRBJ2-3	-	CASSQGSLGTTDTQYF	TGCGCCAGCAGCCAGGGTTCCCTCGGGACCACAGATACGCAGTATTTT
16	few	TRBV10-3	TRBJ2-7	TRBD1	CAISDPGTGLLNEQYF	TGTGCCATCAGTGACCCTGGGACAGGGCTGTTGAACGAGCAGTACTTC